This is a list of T cell receptor beta chains from one sample in a study of T-cell memory formation after mild COVID-19. MiXCR, run by TCRdb on the 5' RACE reads, gives a single entry per CDR3 protein. This sample has 200,000 to 250,000 distinct CDR3 sequences; about 17% occur once, and the top ten carry around 3.4%. Sample: PBMCs or a T cell subset sorted from them (not recorded which). The receptors stem from a man aged 18 to 35 who had mild COVID-19 (a few samples of this study predate the infection). Cell type and time point are not known. The CDR3 runs from the conserved cysteine through the conserved F or W. A D gene is named only where the DNA matches it firmly. Clone sizes are given selectively: once, few, many, or a class where the clone is expanded.

length | size | J | V | D | DNA | CDR3
13 | - | TRBJ2-2 | TRBV20-1 | TRBD2 | TGCCAAGGACTAGCGGGGAACACCGGGGAGCTGTTTTTT | CQGLAGNTGELFF
16 | many | TRBJ2-3 | TRBV5-1 | - | TGCGCCAGCAATGAAGGGGGAGCAGCTAGCACAGATACGCAGTATTTT | CASNEGGAASTDTQYF
14 | - | TRBJ2-5 | TRBV4-3 | - | TGCGCCAGCAGCCAAGATGCGGGGAGGAAGACCCAGTACTTC | CASSQDAGRKTQYF
14 | - | TRBJ2-3 | TRBV24-1 | - | TGTGCCACCAGTGACCCCGTACAGACAGATACGCAGTATTTT | CATSDPVQTDTQYF
15 | - | TRBJ1-5 | TRBV7-2 | - | TGTGCCAGCAGCCCCTGGGGAGGGTACGATCAGCCCCAGCATTTT | CASSPWGGYDQPQHF
13 | few | TRBJ2-7 | TRBV12-3/TRBV12-4 | TRBD1 | TGTGCCAGCCGGGACAGGGACACCTACGAGCAGTACTTC | CASRDRDTYEQYF
15 | - | TRBJ2-4 | TRBV5-1 | TRBD1 | TGCGCCGGGGAGGACAGGGACCTAGCCAAAAACATTCAGTACTTC | CAGEDRDLAKNIQYF
15 | few | TRBJ1-3 | TRBV7-9 | - | TGTGCCAGCAGAACCTCTGTTGAGGGGTCTGGCACCATATATTTT | CASRTSVEGSGTIYF
11 | - | TRBJ2-7 | TRBV20-1 | - | TGCAGTGCTAGCACCCTCTACGAGCAGTACTTC | CSASTLYEQYF
11 | - | TRBJ2-3 | TRBV15 | - | TGTGCCACCAGCCTCACAGATACGCAGTATTTT | CATSLTDTQYF
14 | many | TRBJ2-7 | TRBV30 | - | TGTGCCTGGAGTGTAGGGCTAGCAACCTACGAGCAGTACTTC | CAWSVGLATYEQYF
14 | - | TRBJ2-3 | TRBV7-9 | TRBD1 | TGTGCCAGCACCCCGGGACAGTCCACAGATACGCAGTATTTT | CASTPGQSTDTQYF
15 | - | TRBJ2-2 | TRBV4-2 | - | TGTGCCAGCAGCCCCCAGTGGCGGGACACCGGGGAGCTGTTTTTT | CASSPQWRDTGELFF
16 | few | TRBJ1-2 | TRBV6-2/TRBV6-3 | TRBD1 | TGTGCCAGCAGTTCCTCATCCGGACAGGGGGCCGGTGGCTACACCTTC | CASSSSSGQGAGGYTF
15 | - | TRBJ1-3 | TRBV11-2 | - | TGTGCCAGCAGCTTAATCAGGGGCCCTGGAAACACCATATATTTT | CASSLIRGPGNTIYF
15 | - | TRBJ2-5 | TRBV7-8 | - | TGTGCCAGCACCCGTACTTCGGTACTCCAAGAGACCCAGTACTTC | CASTRTSVLQETQYF
13 | few | TRBJ2-5 | TRBV5-6 | - | TGTGCCAGCAGCTTGTATAGTGCGGAGACCCAGTACTTC | CASSLYSAETQYF
13 | - | TRBJ1-1 | TRBV5-1 | - | TGCGCCAGCAGCCCGGACAGATTATTAGAAGCTTTCTTT | CASSPDRLLEAFF
13 | - | TRBJ2-5 | TRBV10-3 | - | TGTGCCATCGGGCCGGACGGAGGAGAGACCCAGTACTTC | CAIGPDGGETQYF
15 | few | TRBJ2-3 | TRBV28 | - | TGTGCCAGCAGTTTATCTCTCGACCTGGGAGATACGCAGTATTTT | CASSLSLDLGDTQYF
15 | - | TRBJ2-3 | TRBV11-2 | TRBD1 | TGTGCCAGCACCACCGGGACAGGGGTTTCAGATACGCAGTATTTT | CASTTGTGVSDTQYF
15 | few | TRBJ1-4 | TRBV11-2 | TRBD1 | TGTGCCAGCAGCCAAACCGGGACAGGGAATGAAAAACTGTTTTTT | CASSQTGTGNEKLFF
12 | - | TRBJ1-2 | TRBV20-1 | - | TGCAGTGCTAGTGACGCTAACTATGGCTACACCTTC | CSASDANYGYTF
13 | - | TRBJ1-5 | TRBV30 | - | TGTGCCTGGACAGGGGATAGCAATCAGCCCCAGCATTTT | CAWTGDSNQPQHF
15 | few | TRBJ2-2 | TRBV5-1 | - | TGCGCCAGCACCCCGAGGGGCAGCGACACCGGGGAGCTGTTTTTT | CASTPRGSDTGELFF
15 | - | TRBJ1-1 | TRBV5-1 | - | TGCGCCAGCAATTCGGTGGGGCAAGGGAACACTGAAGCTTTCTTT | CASNSVGQGNTEAFF
15 | many | TRBJ2-3 | TRBV7-2 | - | TGTGCCAGCAGCTCCCAAGCCGGAGCGGGAGATACGCAGTATTTT | CASSSQAGAGDTQYF
16 | - | TRBJ2-1 | TRBV6-5 | TRBD2 | TGTGCCAGCAGTTCTAGACTAGCGGTGAGGGGCGATGAGCAGTTCTTC | CASSSRLAVRGDEQFF
12 | - | TRBJ1-3 | TRBV12-3/TRBV12-4 | - | TGTGCCCCAAGGAGCCCTGGAAACACCATATATTTT | CAPRSPGNTIYF
13 | - | TRBJ1-5 | TRBV7-9 | - | TGTGCCAGCAGCTTTGGCAGTCACTGGCCCCAGCATTTT | CASSFGSHWPQHF
17 | - | TRBJ2-5 | TRBV5-1 | TRBD2 | TGCGCCAGCAGCAGACACTCCGGGACTAGCGGTCGAGAGACCCAGTACTTC | CASSRHSGTSGRETQYF
14 | - | TRBJ1-1 | TRBV30 | TRBD1 | TGTGCCTGGGTACCTGGACAGGTGAACACTGAAGCTTTCTTT | CAWVPGQVNTEAFF
17 | few | TRBJ2-6 | TRBV6-5 | - | TGTGCCAGCAGTGGTGACCTTTTAGGGGCTGGGGCCAACGTCCTGACTTTC | CASSGDLLGAGANVLTF
17 | few | TRBJ2-5 | TRBV5-1 | TRBD2 | TGCGCCAGCAGCTCCGGGACTAGCGGGAGGTACCAAGAGACCCAGTACTTC | CASSSGTSGRYQETQYF
12 | - | TRBJ2-2 | TRBV15 | - | TGTGCCACCAGCAGTGGATACGGGGAGCTGTTTTTT | CATSSGYGELFF
12 | - | TRBJ1-1 | TRBV5-1 | - | TGCGCCAGCAGCTTGGTGTCCCAGGCAGCTTTCTTT | CASSLVSQAAFF
13 | - | TRBJ2-1 | TRBV20-1 | - | TGCAGTGAGCCGGACCCCCCGAGGGATGAGCAGTTCTTC | CSEPDPPRDEQFF
16 | few | TRBJ1-3 | TRBV10-3 | TRBD1 | TGTGCCATCACCCCGGGACAGGGGAGCTCTGGAAACACCATATATTTT | CAITPGQGSSGNTIYF
10 | few | TRBJ1-1 | TRBV29-1 | - | TGCAGCGCCAAGCATACCGAAGCTTTCTTT | CSAKHTEAFF
14 | few | TRBJ1-1 | TRBV18 | - | TGTGCCAGCTCACCAACCGTAGGTAACACTGAAGCTTTCTTT | CASSPTVGNTEAFF
13 | few | TRBJ1-4 | TRBV2 | - | TGTGCCGGAAACCGGGACCCAGCTGAAAAACTGTTTTTT | CAGNRDPAEKLFF
16 | few | TRBJ1-4 | TRBV20-1 | TRBD1 | TGCAGTGGGCAGAATACCGGGACAGGGACCCGAGGGCGACTGTTTTTT | CSGQNTGTGTRGRLFF
13 | many | TRBJ2-1 | TRBV7-2 | - | TGTGCCAGCAGCCGCGGTCAGGACAATGAGCAGTTCTTC | CASSRGQDNEQFF
16 | - | TRBJ2-2 | TRBV21-1 | - | TGTGCCAGCAGCAAAGCTGAGCCACTGGGGGCCGGGGAGCTGTTTTTT | CASSKAEPLGAGELFF
14 | - | TRBJ1-1 | TRBV4-1 | TRBD1 | TGCGCCAGCGGCGGACAGGGAACGAACACTGAAGCTTTCTTT | CASGGQGTNTEAFF
14 | - | TRBJ2-5 | TRBV27 | - | TGTGCCAGCAGCCCCGGGGTGTACCAAGAGACCCAGTACTTC | CASSPGVYQETQYF